This is a list of T cell receptor beta chains from one sample in a study of stem cell transplantation in POMP-related autoinflammatory disease. Repertoires were generated with immunoSEQ multiplex PCR, while TCRdb's copy carries only in-frame clones and drops some. This table holds over 30,000 clones, around 88% found once. The sequencing here drew on CD4+ T cells from PBMCs, taken before stem cell transplantation. Every receptor here comes from a human donor with POMP-related autoinflammation and immune dysregulation (PRAID). The CDR3 runs from the conserved cysteine through the conserved F or W. A D gene is named only where the DNA matches it firmly. Clone sizes are given selectively: once, few, many, or a class where the clone is expanded.

J,size,V,D,DNA,CDR3
TRBJ2-1,NA,TRBV29-1,TRBD2,TGCAGCGTTTGGCGGGAGGGCAGGAATGAGCAGTTCTTC,CSVWREGRNEQFF
TRBJ2-4,NA,TRBV6-5,NA,TGTGCCAGCAGTTACTCCGTGGGGGGCGTTACGGGCATTCAGTACTTC,CASSYSVGGVTGIQYF
TRBJ2-1,NA,TRBV28,NA,TGTGCCAGCAGTTTCGGAGGGGCGAGCTCCTACAATGAGCAGTTCTTC,CASSFGGASSYNEQFF
TRBJ1-1,NA,TRBV7-6,TRBD1,TGTGCCAGCAGCGCGGGATACAGGGGGAGCACTGAAGCTTTCTTT,CASSAGYRGSTEAFF
TRBJ1-1,NA,TRBV7-3,TRBD1,TGTGCCAGCAGCTGGGACAGGGGGACTGAAGCTTTCTTT,CASSWDRGTEAFF
TRBJ2-1,NA,TRBV5-5,TRBD1,TGTGCCAGCAGCGCCGGACAGGGCTACTACAATGAGCAGTTCTTC,CASSAGQGYYNEQFF
TRBJ2-2,NA,TRBV7-3,TRBD1,TGTGCCAGCAGCTTGCAAACACCGGGACAGGGGACCGGGGAGCTGTTTTTT,CASSLQTPGQGTGELFF
TRBJ1-1,NA,TRBV4-2,TRBD1,TGTGCCAGCAGCCCCGGACAGGGGGCAAATGAAGCTTTCTTT,CASSPGQGANEAFF
TRBJ2-5,NA,TRBV13,NA,TGTGCCAGCAGCCCCCGGCGGGGGCGGAATCTTCCCTTCGTGTACCAAGAGACCCAGTACTTC,CASSPRRGRNLPFVYQETQYF
TRBJ2-5,NA,TRBV9,NA,TGTGCCAGCAGCGCGACTGGGCAAGAGACCCAGTACTTC,CASSATGQETQYF
TRBJ2-7,NA,TRBV5-6,TRBD1,TGTGCCAGCAGCTTGTATCAGGGACAGGCCCCCTACGAGCAGTACTTC,CASSLYQGQAPYEQYF
TRBJ1-5,NA,TRBV19,NA,TGTGCCAGTAGTATTAGCGGAGAGGGATGGAATCAGCCCCAGCATTTT,CASSISGEGWNQPQHF
TRBJ2-7,NA,TRBV7-6,NA,TGTGCCAGCAGCCTCCGGATAGCGGAAAACTCCTACGAGCAGTACTTC,CASSLRIAENSYEQYF
TRBJ2-6,NA,TRBV5-6,NA,TGTGCCACCGCGACGGGAGACGGGGCCAACGTCCTGACTTTC,CATATGDGANVLTF
TRBJ2-7,NA,TRBV9,TRBD2,TGTGCCAGCAGCGCCGGGACTAGCGGGGGTTACGAGCAGTACTTC,CASSAGTSGGYEQYF
TRBJ2-1,NA,TRBV5-4,TRBD2,TGTGCCAGCAGCTTCTCGGGGACTAGCGGGGGGTACAATGAGCAGTTCTTC,CASSFSGTSGGYNEQFF
TRBJ1-2,NA,TRBV5-4,TRBD1,TGTGCCAGCAGCTCGCCGACAGGGACAGGCTCCGGCTACACCTTC,CASSSPTGTGSGYTF
TRBJ1-1,NA,TRBV28,TRBD1,TGTGCCAGCAGTCGGACAGGGGCCAGGGGCACTGAAGCTTTCTTT,CASSRTGARGTEAFF
TRBJ1-3,NA,TRBV5-1,NA,TGCGCCAGCAGCCCCAGGGCAGGGGTTGGAAACACCATATATTTT,CASSPRAGVGNTIYF
TRBJ2-2,NA,TRBV29-1,TRBD2,TGCAGCGTTGGGGAACTAGCGGGGGCCTCGAACACCGGGGAGCTGTTTTTT,CSVGELAGASNTGELFF
TRBJ2-2,NA,TRBV11-2,NA,TGTGCCAGCAGCTTAGATTCTCCGTTCTACGGGGAGCTGTTTTTT,CASSLDSPFYGELFF
TRBJ2-7,NA,TRBV6-1,TRBD1,TGTGCCAGCAGTCCCCGGGACAGGGGCACCTACGAGCAGTACTTC,CASSPRDRGTYEQYF
TRBJ2-1,NA,TRBV7-9,NA,TGTGCCAGCAGCTTAACACGAACGTTCGATGAGCAGTTCTTC,CASSLTRTFDEQFF
TRBJ2-3,NA,TRBV9,TRBD2,TGTGCCAGCAGCTCCGGGACTAGCGGGAGGGATACGCAGTATTTT,CASSSGTSGRDTQYF
TRBJ2-5,NA,TRBV5-4,TRBD2,TGTGCCAGCAGCCTAGGACTAGAAGTAGAGACCCAGTACTTC,CASSLGLEVETQYF
TRBJ2-3,NA,TRBV19,NA,TGTGCCAGTATGGGGGGTAATACGCAGTATTTT,CASMGGNTQYF
TRBJ1-4,NA,TRBV4-1,NA,TGCGCCAGCAGCCAAGGGAGACAGGCCCGGAATGAAAAACTGTTTTTT,CASSQGRQARNEKLFF
TRBJ2-1,NA,TRBV7-3,TRBD2,TGTGCCAGTAGGATAGCGGGAGGAGACAATGAGCAGTTCTTC,CASRIAGGDNEQFF
TRBJ2-7,NA,TRBV10-2,TRBD1,TGCGCCAGCAGTGAGACGACAGGGGGCTACGAGCAGTACTTC,CASSETTGGYEQYF
TRBJ2-6,NA,TRBV9,NA,TGTGCCAGCAATGGGGAAGCGCGTCATGGATCTCTGGGGGCCAACGTCCTGACTTTC,CASNGEARHGSLGANVLTF
TRBJ2-1,few,TRBV30,TRBD1,TGTGCCTGGAGTGTGGGACAGGGGGACAATGAGCAGTTCTTC,CAWSVGQGDNEQFF
TRBJ2-5,NA,TRBV10-3,NA,TGTGCCATCGGGGCGGGAGAGACCCAGTACTTC,CAIGAGETQYF
TRBJ2-2,once,TRBV7-3,TRBD2,TGTGCCAGCAGCCAAGGGACTAGCGGGGAGCTGTTTTTT,CASSQGTSGELFF
TRBJ1-1,NA,TRBV6-6,NA,TGTGCCAGCAGTTACCCCAACACGAACACTGAAGCTTTCTTT,CASSYPNTNTEAFF